This T cell receptor beta chain was recovered during a study of blood T cell repertoires in COVID-19. Looking at the study overall: Acute and convalescent COVID-19 samples came from the United States, Italy and Spain. The cDNA or gDNA used as material had been derived from T cells, B-cell-depleted T cells, or PBMCs.

Germline loops: CDR1 MNHEY, CDR2 SVGAGI. This CDR3 spans 15 amino acids. V lost 2 bases to trimming and J lost 8 bases; unmatched junction nucleotides: 11. Authors' processing steps: Amplification with reference gene primers provided the estimates of nucleated cell counts. Sequencing used immunoSEQ multiplex PCR; TCRdb keeps in-frame clones, though not all of them. The DNA was the basis for D and trimming; V, J and clone size are from that table. Counted here are 110,000 or so clones, around 84% occurring once; the ten biggest clones make up roughly 8.1%. This receptor was identified in a woman between 35 and 50 years old with acute or convalescent COVID-19. This sequence joins TRBV6-5 and TRBJ1-1; 7 positions match TRBD1. Sequenced sample: peripheral blood. The DNA for the CDR3 is TGTGCCAGCAGTTACAGTCGGGCAGGGGGATTGGAAGCTTTCTTT. It is translated as CASSYSRAGGLEAFF.